These 8 T cell receptor beta chains came from one sample sequenced in a study of blood T cell repertoires in COVID-19. The table came from immunoSEQ multiplex PCR; TCRdb's copy has only in-frame clones and leaves some out. The sample consists of around 89,000 clones, more than 70% of them appearing once. The sequenced sample consisted of peripheral blood. These receptors all come from a woman of 80 years or more with acute or convalescent COVID-19.

The chain couples TRBV4-1 to TRBJ2-5, with D uncertain. The CDR3 runs to 14 residues. The V gene lost 3 bases and the J gene lost 5 bases, with 13 bases spanning the gap. Germline V CDR1 and CDR2: MGHRA, YSYEKL. The chain's CDR3 is CASSQVVEAETQYF. DNA for the CDR3: TGCGCCAGCAGCCAGGTCGTAGAAGCGGAGACCCAGTACTTC.

The J gene is TRBJ2-1, the V gene TRBV6-6; D is unresolved. V dropped 2 bases and J dropped 8 bases, with 7 bases sitting between them. CDR3 length equals 12 residues. Germline V gives CDR1 MNHNY, CDR2 SVGAGI (reference sequence). The CDR3 is CASSYERHEQFF. CDR3 nucleotides: TGTGCCAGCAGTTACGAGAGGCATGAGCAGTTCTTC.

This clone was observed once. The chain recombines TRBV19 with TRBJ2-1; 9 nucleotides line up with TRBD2. Trimming at V came to 4 bases and at J to 0 bases, leaving 7 bases not matched to a gene. Germline CDR1 LNHDA, CDR2 SQIVND (reference sequence). The CDR3 contains 17 residues. The CDR3 bases are TGTGCCAGTAGTAACCTAGCGGGGCGGGCCTCCTACAATGAGCAGTTCTTC. This gives the protein CASSNLAGRASYNEQFF.

This sequence joins TRBV10-3 and TRBJ1-1, with a tentative D call TRBD1 (6 bases). This CDR3 spans 13 amino acids. The germline V gene has CDR1 ENHRY and CDR2 SYGVKD. Trimming took 9 bases from V and 1 from J, leaving 12 bases between them. The CDR3: CAISRQENTEAFF. In nucleotides, the CDR3 is TGTGCCATTAGTAGACAGGAGAACACTGAAGCTTTCTTT.

The V and J genes are TRBV6-6 and TRBJ2-3; 8 positions agree with TRBD1. The CDR3 is made up of 14 amino acids. J gave up 4 bases and V 5 bases, and 5 bases lay outside the gene matches. Germline V gene lookup returns CDR1 MNHNY and CDR2 SVGAGI (reference sequence). The CDR3 coding sequence is TGTGCCAGCAGTACTAACAGGGGGGCAGATACGCAGTATTTT. Encoded protein: CASSTNRGADTQYF.

The V gene is TRBV2, the J gene TRBJ2-3, with 8 positions matching TRBD1. This CDR3 has 15 amino acids. Germline CDR1 reads SNHLY; CDR2 reads FYNNEI. Germline trimming cut 3 bases from V and 1 base from J; bases unmatched to any gene: 3. In nucleotides, the CDR3 is TGTGCCAGCAGTGATAGGACAGGGCGCACAGATACGCAGTATTTT. This codes for CASSDRTGRTDTQYF.

This chain joins TRBV30 and TRBJ1-1, with D possibly matching TRBD1 (5 bases). CDR1 is GTSNPN, CDR2 SVGIG, per germline (reference sequence). Trimming took 1 base from V and 11 from J, leaving 17 bases between them. This CDR3 has 13 residues. The CDR3 sequence is CAWSAAGLERAFF. In DNA form, the CDR3 reads TGTGCCTGGAGTGCGGCGGGACTAGAGCGGGCTTTCTTT.

CDR3 residues: CSVPRRDRAGYTF. DNA for the CDR3: TGCAGCGTACCACGCCGGGACAGGGCCGGCTACACCTTC. J is TRBJ1-2 and V is TRBV29-1; 9 nucleotides match TRBD1. The trim removed 6 bases at V and 8 bases at J, leaving 10 bases unmatched. Per the germline V gene, CDR1 is SQVTM and CDR2 is ANQGSEA. CDR3 size: 13 residues.